This is a list of T cell receptor beta chains from one sample in a study of T cell responses to AZD1222 COVID-19 vaccine. TCRdb's table, derived via immunoSEQ multiplex PCR, lists solely in-frame clones and lacks some. The data contain 95,000 to 100,000 clones, about nine tenths of them singletons. Specimen: peripheral blood, collected on day 0 of AZD1222 vaccination. The receptors were sampled from an adult in good health. The CDR3 runs from the conserved cysteine through the conserved F or W. Each record gives: J gene, D gene, CDR3 length, V gene, CDR3 DNA, CDR3 protein. The D gene is left open where the match is weak.

j_gene: TRBJ1-1
d_gene: TRBD1
len: 15
v_gene: TRBV5-1
CDR3nt: TGCGCCAGCAGCACTATGACAGGGATGAACACTGAAGCTTTCTTT
CDR3aa: CASSTMTGMNTEAFF

j_gene: TRBJ1-1
d_gene: -
len: 13
v_gene: TRBV27
CDR3nt: TGTGCCAGCAGTACCACAGGGAATGCTGAAGCTTTCTTT
CDR3aa: CASSTTGNAEAFF

j_gene: TRBJ1-5
d_gene: TRBD1
len: 13
v_gene: TRBV10-3
CDR3nt: TGTGCCACCTCGGACAGGGGAAGGCAGCCCCAGCATTTT
CDR3aa: CATSDRGRQPQHF

j_gene: TRBJ2-2
d_gene: TRBD1
len: 21
v_gene: TRBV19
CDR3nt: TGTGCCAGTAGTATTTGGTTAGTAGAGACCGGGACAGGGGAATCCACCGGGGAGCTGTTTTTT
CDR3aa: CASSIWLVETGTGESTGELFF

j_gene: TRBJ1-1
d_gene: -
len: 14
v_gene: TRBV19
CDR3nt: TGTGCCAGTAGTTCGGGGATCATGAACACTGAAGCTTTCTTT
CDR3aa: CASSSGIMNTEAFF

j_gene: TRBJ1-5
d_gene: -
len: 14
v_gene: TRBV6-5
CDR3nt: TGTGCCAGCAGCCATACAGGGCAAGGGTTCCCCCAGCATTTT
CDR3aa: CASSHTGQGFPQHF

j_gene: TRBJ1-5
d_gene: -
len: 12
v_gene: TRBV12-3/TRBV12-4
CDR3nt: TGTGCCAGCAGGGCGTCGGGCAAGCCCCAGCATTTT
CDR3aa: CASRASGKPQHF

j_gene: TRBJ1-2
d_gene: -
len: 14
v_gene: TRBV7-2
CDR3nt: TGTGCCAGCAGCTTATCAAGAGAGGGGTATGGCTACACCTTC
CDR3aa: CASSLSREGYGYTF

j_gene: TRBJ1-1
d_gene: -
len: 14
v_gene: TRBV5-1
CDR3nt: TGCGCCAGCAGCTGGGGATACAGGGCCACTGAAGCTTTCTTT
CDR3aa: CASSWGYRATEAFF

j_gene: TRBJ1-1
d_gene: -
len: 13
v_gene: TRBV10-1
CDR3nt: TGCGCCAGCAGTGAGTCCAAGAGTGCTGAAGCTTTCTTT
CDR3aa: CASSESKSAEAFF

j_gene: TRBJ1-3
d_gene: TRBD1
len: 16
v_gene: TRBV10-3
CDR3nt: TGTGCCATCAGTGGTCCCGGGACAGGGGTTGGAAACACCATATATTTT
CDR3aa: CAISGPGTGVGNTIYF

j_gene: TRBJ2-5
d_gene: -
len: 11
v_gene: TRBV2
CDR3nt: TGTGCCAGCAGTGTTAGGGAGACCCAGTACTTC
CDR3aa: CASSVRETQYF

j_gene: TRBJ2-5
d_gene: -
len: 15
v_gene: TRBV7-3
CDR3nt: TGTGCCAGCAGCTTGGCCGGGACGGGGCAAGAGACCCAGTACTTC
CDR3aa: CASSLAGTGQETQYF

j_gene: TRBJ2-2
d_gene: TRBD2
len: 16
v_gene: TRBV4-2
CDR3nt: TGTGCCAGCAGCCAAGTATGGGCGGGGGGTTCCGGGGAGCTGTTTTTT
CDR3aa: CASSQVWAGGSGELFF

j_gene: TRBJ1-5
d_gene: -
len: 14
v_gene: TRBV19
CDR3nt: TGTGCCAGCCAACCTCCGGACAGCTATCAGCCCCAGCATTTT
CDR3aa: CASQPPDSYQPQHF

j_gene: TRBJ2-7
d_gene: -
len: 13
v_gene: TRBV2
CDR3nt: TGTGCCAGCAGGGCCTCCGAACACTACGAGCAGTACTTC
CDR3aa: CASRASEHYEQYF